The rows below give T cell receptor beta chains drawn from one sample of a study of response to subunit inactivated influenza vaccine. MiXCR was run by TCRdb on the RT-PCR reads, yielding one entry per CDR3 protein. The data hold 290,000 or so distinct CDR3 sequences, with roughly 22% observed a single time. Sequences were derived from PBMCs from blood, sampled approximately 20 months after vaccination. Every receptor here comes from a man in his fifties or sixties who received an inactivated influenza vaccine. The CDR3 runs from the conserved cysteine through the conserved F or W. Fields, in order: CDR3 length, V gene, J gene, CDR3 protein.

>14|TRBV19|TRBJ1-1
CASSMDSLNTEAFF
>16|TRBV24-1|TRBJ2-5
CATSDLRLGGQETQYF
>14|TRBV12-3/TRBV12-4|TRBJ1-4
CASSLVRGLEKLFF
>14|TRBV20-1|TRBJ2-7
CSAPDSSRSYEQYF
>15|TRBV25-1|TRBJ2-2
CASSQDRGGTGELFF
>14|TRBV29-1|TRBJ2-1
CSVDLAGGNNEQFF
>14|TRBV20-1|TRBJ2-5
CSAAPLSAGETQYF
>14|TRBV7-9|TRBJ1-5
CASSPSTGNQPQHF
>11|TRBV6-2/TRBV6-3|TRBJ2-3
CATFRDTTQYF
>15|TRBV4-3|TRBJ2-5
CASSQDPGGGETQYF
>13|TRBV20-1|TRBJ1-2
CSATSGRNYGYTF
>13|TRBV12-3/TRBV12-4|TRBJ1-5
CASSLAPLQPQHF
>15|TRBV11-3|TRBJ2-3
CASSPPGPGADTQYF
>17|TRBV6-1|TRBJ1-5
CASSITGDGYSNQPQHF
>15|TRBV7-9|TRBJ1-6
CASSRHRLRNSPLHF
>17|TRBV7-2|TRBJ2-3
CASTRGPGLGFVDTQYF
>14|TRBV5-5|TRBJ2-3
CASSLTINGDTQYF
>16|TRBV6-4|TRBJ2-5
CASSNGQERQEETQYF
>14|TRBV29-1|TRBJ1-3
CSVVDFGSGNTIYF
>13|TRBV6-2/TRBV6-3|TRBJ1-1
CASTSLRNTEAFF
>15|TRBV12-3/TRBV12-4|TRBJ1-2
CASSLSRGRGYGYTF
>14|TRBV6-5|TRBJ2-3
CASSYSSSTDTQYF
>12|TRBV20-1|TRBJ1-2
CSAKPGVHGYTF
>16|TRBV12-3/TRBV12-4|TRBJ2-1
CASRSGWAQGYNEQFF
>15|TRBV7-3|TRBJ2-3
CASSTGTSPSDTQYF
>15|TRBV4-2|TRBJ1-6
CASSQGDYYNSPLHF
>13|TRBV2|TRBJ2-1
CASKKDRNNEQFF
>12|TRBV7-2|TRBJ1-1
CASSQTGVEAFF
>13|TRBV5-1|TRBJ2-1
CASSSPAPNEQFF
>16|TRBV6-5|TRBJ1-2
CASSYQRTGPYYGYTF
>14|TRBV20-1|TRBJ2-7
CSARDHTGSYEQYF
>12|TRBV29-1|TRBJ1-2
CSVAGFPTGYTF
>15|TRBV19|TRBJ1-3
CASSIYFSSGNTIYF
>15|TRBV5-5|TRBJ1-5
CASSPGGKSNQSQHF
>15|TRBV5-1|TRBJ2-7
CASSPWAIGGYEQYF
>17|TRBV5-5|TRBJ1-2
CASSTERLDSEGYGYTF
>15|TRBV7-2|TRBJ2-5
CASEVGWGRQETQYF
>15|TRBV5-1|TRBJ2-7
CASSLTGQGSYEQYF
>16|TRBV4-2|TRBJ1-4
CASSQTGQPTNEKLFF
>13|TRBV2|TRBJ1-2
CASRAGTTYGYTF
>15|TRBV20-1|TRBJ1-3
CSARDPRGRGNTIYF
>14|TRBV20-1|TRBJ2-3
CSAIAGSSTDTQYF
>13|TRBV12-3/TRBV12-4|TRBJ1-6
CASSQQGNSPLHF
>16|TRBV3-1|TRBJ1-3
CASSRGPPSSGNTIYF
>12|TRBV6-1|TRBJ2-2
CASSEVAGELFF
>15|TRBV15|TRBJ1-1
CATSPRRSQGTEAFF
>17|TRBV20-1|TRBJ1-5
CSAVDSRRYGSNQPQHF
>16|TRBV4-1|TRBJ2-3
CASSQDKQGGTDTQYF
>13|TRBV15|TRBJ2-7
CATSRDPGSEQYF
>14|TRBV5-1|TRBJ2-2
CASSLGDSAGELFF